These 5 T cell receptor beta chains share one sample of origin, sequenced in a study of T cell changes during pregnancy in multiple sclerosis. The assay was immunoSEQ multiplex PCR, and TCRdb's table has in-frame clones only and misses some. The repertoire consists of 65,000 to 85,000 clones, with about nine tenths occurring once and the leading ten covering 0.29%. The starting material was CD4+ T cells from peripheral blood mononuclear cells, obtained after pregnancy. All receptors come from a female donor with multiple sclerosis, enrolled in a pregnancy study.

CDR3 nucleotide sequence: TGTGCCAGCAGCCCACCCGGGACTAGCGGGGGGGCCCATGAGCAGTTCTTC. It yields the protein CASSPPGTSGGAHEQFF. This chain links TRBV5-6 with TRBJ2-1, with 16 bases aligning to TRBD2. The CDR3 has 17 amino acids. From germline, CDR1 is SGHDT and CDR2 YYEEEE. V lost 4 bases, J lost 8 bases, and 9 bases stayed unmatched.

The chain employs TRBV6-1 and TRBJ2-1; 9 bases are a match to TRBD2. From germline, CDR1 is MNHNS and CDR2 SASEGT. After removal of 3 bases from V and 8 bases from J, the junction contained 11 bases not matched to a gene. The CDR3 runs to 16 residues. The CDR3 bases are TGTGCCAGCAGTGACCCGCAACTAGCGGGTCCGCATGAGCAGTTCTTC. This codes for CASSDPQLAGPHEQFF.

The chain uses TRBV2 and TRBJ2-7, with D tentatively TRBD2 (5 bases). The CDR3 is made up of 13 amino acids. Germline assignment: CDR1 SNHLY and CDR2 FYNNEI. V lost 8 bases, J lost 6 bases, and 17 bases lay in between. CDR3 in DNA: TGTGCCAGCCAGGAGAGAGCGGTTGGCGAGCAGTACTTC. It specifies CASQERAVGEQYF. Drawing the rest from reference TRBV2 and TRBJ2-7, the complete variable domain is EPEVTQTPSHQVTQMGQEVILRCVPISNHLYFYWYRQILGQKVEFLVSFYNNEISEKSEIFDDQFSVERPDGSNFTLKIRSTKLEDSAMYFCASQERAVGEQYFGPGTRLTVT.

This clone has a handful of counts. The rearrangement uses TRBV4-1 and TRBJ2-2; the D gene is possibly TRBD1 (7 bases). From germline, CDR1 is MGHRA and CDR2 YSYEKL. The CDR3 has 17 residues. The germline V and J ends were trimmed by 3 bases and 2 bases, with 16 bases remaining between them. This CDR3 is CASSQGYRGGNTGELFF. For the CDR3, the DNA is TGCGCCAGCAGCCAGGGCTACAGGGGAGGTAACACCGGGGAGCTGTTTTTT.

This chain connects TRBV6-5 to TRBJ1-1, with a weak D call TRBD1 (5 bases). This CDR3 comprises 15 residues. Per germline, CDR1 MNHEY and CDR2 SVGAGI. V lost 2 bases to trimming and J lost 1 base, with 11 bases between them. CDR3 residues: CASSYLATGNTEAFF. The CDR3 DNA sequence: TGTGCCAGCAGTTACCTCGCTACAGGGAACACTGAAGCTTTCTTT.